The table lists the clone carrying this TCR beta chain with a few counts. J gave up 4 bases and V 0 bases, and 8 bases lay outside the gene matches. CDR1 is SGDLS and CDR2 is YYNGEE in the germline V gene. This CDR3 has 17 residues. This entry comes from a study of beta chain features in type 1 diabetes. Expressed TCRB transcripts were sequenced because the isolated RNA had all been reverse transcribed beforehand. TCRdb's copy holds only in-frame clones and misses some; the assay was immunoSEQ multiplex PCR. The sample shows about 400,000 clones, roughly 13% of them seen only once. Sequences were obtained from naive CD4+ T cells from blood. The chain links TRBV9 to TRBJ2-5; 11 bases align to TRBD2. This TCR was sampled from a man between 18 and 29 years old in good health. CDR3 residues: CASSVGSGGALRETQYF. As DNA, the CDR3 is TGTGCCAGCAGCGTAGGTAGCGGGGGGGCTCTCCGAGAGACCCAGTACTTC.